The T cell receptor (beta chain) under discussion was sequenced for a study of cytomegalovirus exposure and HLA in healthy donors. Germline V gene lookup returns CDR1 MRHNA and CDR2 SNTAGT. This CDR3 is 16 amino acids long. Trimming removed 3 bases at V and 0 bases at J, with 11 bases between. Researchers ran the PCR with 60 Vbeta and 13 Jbeta primers. Method: immunoSEQ multiplex PCR; TCRdb's copy keeps in-frame clones and lacks some. The data show 50,000 to 65,000 clones, more than 70% seen once. This chain uses TRBV6-4 with TRBJ2-2; D is possibly TRBD1 (6 bases). The receptor was isolated from a woman aged 18 to 35 in good health and CMV-seronegative. What was sequenced was PBMCs. CDR3 DNA sequence: TGTGCCAGCAGTGAAGCAGGGGAGACGAACACCGGGGAGCTGTTTTTT. It is translated as CASSEAGETNTGELFF.